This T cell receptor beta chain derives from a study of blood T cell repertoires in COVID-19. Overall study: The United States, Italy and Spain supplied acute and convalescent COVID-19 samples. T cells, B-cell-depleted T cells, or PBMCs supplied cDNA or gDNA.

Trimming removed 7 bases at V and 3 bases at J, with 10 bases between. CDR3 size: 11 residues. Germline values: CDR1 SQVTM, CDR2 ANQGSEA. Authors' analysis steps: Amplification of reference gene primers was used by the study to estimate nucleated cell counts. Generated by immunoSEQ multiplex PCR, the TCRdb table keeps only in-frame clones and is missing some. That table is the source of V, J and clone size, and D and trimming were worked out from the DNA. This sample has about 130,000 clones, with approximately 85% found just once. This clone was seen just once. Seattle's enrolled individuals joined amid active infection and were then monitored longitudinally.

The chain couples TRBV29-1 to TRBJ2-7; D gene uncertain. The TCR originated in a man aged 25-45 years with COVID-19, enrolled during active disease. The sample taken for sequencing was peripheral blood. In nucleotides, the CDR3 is TGCAGCGGCCGAGATATCTACGAGCAGTACTTC. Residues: CSGRDIYEQYF.